This entry lists 18 T cell receptor beta chains sequenced from one sample in a study of identical twins. MiXCR was run by TCRdb on the 5' RACE reads, yielding one entry per CDR3 protein. The sample has roughly 280,000 distinct CDR3 sequences, over 8.5% seen once. This same sample was also taken into another study, of yellow fever vaccine responses in identical twins.

Source material: CD8+ T cells sorted from blood. The receptors here all came from a woman under 30 in good health.

The chain carries TRBV4-1 and TRBJ2-7, with no clear D. Trimming shortened V by 2 bases and J by 5 bases, and 19 bases separated the two germline ends. This CDR3 is built from 16 residues. Germline CDR1 reads MGHRA; CDR2 reads YSYEKL. CDR3 protein: CASSQMASTYQHEQYF. In DNA, the CDR3 is TGCGCCAGCAGCCAAATGGCTTCCACGTATCAACACGAGCAGTACTTC.

The chain uses TRBV20-1 and TRBJ2-7, with a weak D call TRBD2 (5 bases). CDR1 DFQATT and CDR2 SNEGSKA come from the germline V gene (reference sequence). V lost 0 bases, J lost 0 bases, and 9 bases lay in between. The CDR3 consists of 14 residues. CDR3 nucleotides: TGCAGTGCTAGAGACATACTAGGCTCCTACGAGCAGTACTTC. Translating it yields CSARDILGSYEQYF.

This clonotype was counted many times. The V and J genes are TRBV12-3 or TRBV12-4 and TRBJ2-1; the D gene is possibly TRBD1 (5 bases). The CDR3 runs 13 residues. The germline V and J ends were trimmed by 6 bases and 9 bases, with 15 bases remaining between them. Here the CDR3 reads CASRTPGFLEQFF. Written as DNA, the CDR3 is TGTGCCAGCAGGACCCCAGGGTTTCTTGAGCAGTTCTTC.

There are many counts of this clonotype. The rearrangement links TRBV6-2 or TRBV6-3 to TRBJ2-1; 12 bases map to TRBD2. V was pared by 2 bases and J by 6 bases, with 5 bases of the junction left unmatched. CDR1 and CDR2 from the germline V gene are MNHEY and SVGEGT. This CDR3 has 16 residues. CDR3 protein: CASSYALTSGSNEQFF. The CDR3 DNA reads as TGTGCCAGCAGTTACGCCCTGACTAGCGGGAGCAATGAGCAGTTCTTC.

Ten or more counts support this clonotype. The chain is built from TRBV10-3 and TRBJ1-4; 7 bases align to TRBD1. The CDR3 is made up of 13 amino acids. In germline, CDR1 is ENHRY, CDR2 SYGVKD. V lost 6 bases to trimming and J lost 8 bases; unmatched junction nucleotides: 6. CDR3: CAISPDRDEKLFF. The DNA of the CDR3 is TGTGCCATCAGCCCCGACAGGGACGAAAAACTGTTTTTT.

A few counts support this clonotype. Here the CDR3 DNA reads TGTGCCAGCACCCTGACAGGGTCCGGGGAGCTGTTTTTT. Amino acids: CASTLTGSGELFF. The chain employs TRBV6-1 and TRBJ2-2; 7 bases line up with TRBD1. With 7 bases clipped from V and 6 bases from J, the junction kept 5 bases outside the gene matches. The germline V gene encodes CDR1 MNHNS and CDR2 SASEGT. The CDR3 is made up of 13 amino acids.

This chain links TRBV28 with TRBJ2-2; 9 bases are shared with TRBD2. The germline V gene has CDR1 MDHEN and CDR2 SYDVKM. The CDR3 extends over 16 amino acids. V was pared by 7 bases and J by 2 bases, with 8 bases of the junction left unmatched. The CDR3 loop reads CASTSGLAGNTGELFF. The CDR3, as DNA: TGTGCCAGCACCTCGGGGCTAGCGGGAAACACCGGGGAGCTGTTTTTT.

V and J are TRBV7-8 and TRBJ2-3, with a possible D match to TRBD2 (5 bases). The V end was cut by 1 base, the J end by 6 bases, with 20 bases between. This CDR3 comprises 17 residues. Germline V gene sequence: CDR1 SGHVS, CDR2 FQNEAQ. The CDR3 region has the DNA TGTGCCAGCAGCTTAGAGCCTCGGTTACGCTCGGGGGATACGCAGTATTTT. Translating gives CASSLEPRLRSGDTQYF.

This clonotype appeared many times. The rearrangement joins TRBV20-1 to TRBJ2-1; the D is unclear. The CDR3 extends over 16 amino acids. V was shortened by 0 bases and J by 2 bases, with 14 bases between the two germline ends. CDR1 is DFQATT, CDR2 SNEGSKA, per germline (reference sequence). The CDR3 is CSARDYLGKTYNEQFF. The CDR3 region has the DNA TGCAGTGCTAGAGATTATTTGGGGAAAACCTACAATGAGCAGTTCTTC.

The chain combines TRBV15 with TRBJ2-1; possibly TRBD1 for D (5 bases). In germline, CDR1 is LNHNV, CDR2 YYDKDF (reference sequence). Trimming pared 1 base from V and 6 bases from J, leaving 7 bases between. This CDR3 has 13 amino acids. Here the CDR3 reads CATSRGGSNEQFF. The CDR3 region has the DNA TGTGCCACCAGCAGAGGGGGCTCCAATGAGCAGTTCTTC.

This clonotype occurred a few times. The chain combines TRBV7-9 with TRBJ1-3, with 11 bases identical to TRBD1. V was pared by 5 bases and J by 0 bases, with 3 bases of the junction left unmatched. The CDR3 length is 16 residues. CDR1 is SEHNR, CDR2 FQNEAQ, per germline (reference sequence). DNA for the CDR3: TGTGCCAGCAGCCTAGGGACAGGGGGCTCTGGAAACACCATATATTTT. Its protein product is CASSLGTGGSGNTIYF.

This clonotype was found many times. The chain joins TRBV10-3 to TRBJ2-1, with TRBD2 matching 10 bases. The CDR3 spans 18 residues. V was clipped by 4 bases and J by 8 bases; unmatched bases: 17. Germline CDR1 reads ENHRY; CDR2 reads SYGVKD. The CDR3 is CAISARQTSGEGYDEQFF. In nucleotides, the CDR3 is TGTGCCATCAGTGCCCGCCAAACTAGCGGGGAGGGGTACGATGAGCAGTTCTTC.

The chain is built from TRBV29-1 and TRBJ2-1; 7 positions agree with TRBD2. The CDR3 is 12 amino acids. Germline V gene lookup returns CDR1 SQVTM and CDR2 ANQGSEA. After removal of 7 bases from V and 9 bases from J, the junction contained 9 bases not matched to a gene. The CDR3 nucleotides read TGCAGCGCTTGGGACTACTCCCGTGAGCAGTTCTTC. This encodes CSAWDYSREQFF.

This clonotype was recorded a few times. The chain joins TRBV3-1 to TRBJ2-7; 7 nucleotides align to TRBD2. The CDR3 has 15 residues. CDR1 is LGHDT and CDR2 is YNNKEL in the germline V gene (reference sequence). J was trimmed by 3 bases and V by 4 bases; bases with no gene match: 9. CDR3: CASSPGGLAGYEQYF. In nucleotides, the CDR3 is TGTGCCAGCAGCCCCGGGGGATTAGCGGGCTACGAGCAGTACTTC.

The rearrangement joins TRBV5-6 to TRBJ2-1; no clear D gene. Germline V lookup: CDR1 SGHDT, CDR2 YYEEEE. The length of the CDR3 is 12 residues. The V end was cut by 4 bases, the J end by 5 bases, with 7 bases between. The CDR3, as DNA: TGTGCCAGCAGCATGGGAAACAATGAGCAGTTCTTC. Translated, it gives CASSMGNNEQFF.

The V and J genes are TRBV27 and TRBJ2-7; 7 nucleotides match TRBD2. The CDR3 is 16 amino acids. The V and J ends lost 4 bases and 1 base, in that order; junction bases with no gene match: 10. Germline CDR1 is MNHEY and CDR2 is SMNVEV (reference sequence). CDR3 amino acids: CASSSPPTSLSYEQYF. The CDR3, as DNA: TGTGCCAGCAGTTCCCCCCCGACTAGCTTGTCCTACGAGCAGTACTTC.

This rearrangement joins TRBV27 to TRBJ2-7; 7 nucleotides agree with TRBD1. Germline CDR1 is MNHEY and CDR2 is SMNVEV (reference sequence). J was trimmed by 3 bases and V by 4 bases; bases with no gene match: 6. The CDR3 is 14 residues long. In DNA, the CDR3 is TGTGCCAGCAGTTGGGGACAGCAGGTCTACGAGCAGTACTTC. It codes for CASSWGQQVYEQYF.

In nucleotides, the CDR3 is TGTGCCTGGGGTTCGGTAGCCTACGAGCAGTACTTC. This sequence encodes CAWGSVAYEQYF. The rearrangement links TRBV30 to TRBJ2-7; D gene ambiguous. Germline V CDR1 and CDR2: GTSNPN, SVGIG (reference sequence). V was cut by 5 bases and J by 2 bases, with 10 bases left in between. The CDR3 has 12 amino acids.